The 18 T cell receptor beta chains reported below all come from one sample, sequenced in a study of blood T cell repertoires in COVID-19. The assay was immunoSEQ multiplex PCR, and TCRdb's table has in-frame clones only and misses some. The sample lists around 200,000 clones, 80% to 90% occurring once. Source material: peripheral blood. The receptors come from a man aged 55 to 70 with acute or convalescent COVID-19.

V and J are TRBV6-5 and TRBJ2-2; 7 bases are a match to TRBD1. V trimming: 3 bases; J trimming: 6 bases; junction bases outside the gene matches: 4. Germline V lookup: CDR1 MNHEY, CDR2 SVGAGI. The CDR3 has 14 residues. CDR3 residues: CASSYSDRAGELFF. The CDR3 DNA is TGTGCCAGCAGTTATTCCGACAGGGCCGGGGAGCTGTTTTTT.

This clone turned up a few times. This chain uses TRBV7-2 with TRBJ2-1, with 13 bases matching TRBD2. V shed 6 bases, J shed 8 bases, and the junction held 4 bases outside the gene matches. This CDR3 comprises 14 residues. Germline loops: CDR1 SGHTA, CDR2 FQGNSA. The DNA of the CDR3 is TGTGCCAGCAGTACTAGCGGGAGGGGCTATGAGCAGTTCTTC. This translates into CASSTSGRGYEQFF.

The V and J genes are TRBV5-3 and TRBJ2-2; no definite D call. TRBV5-3 is classed as an ORF, of uncertain function. Trimming removed 0 bases from V and 5 bases from J, with 11 bases in between. CDR3 length: 15 residues. CDR3 residues: CARSLEVDLTGELFF. DNA for the CDR3: TGTGCCAGAAGCTTGGAAGTAGATCTGACCGGGGAGCTGTTTTTT.

CDR3 nucleotides: TGTGCCAGTAAACAGGGAACCTACGAGCAGTACTTC. Translation: CASKQGTYEQYF. The rearrangement links TRBV27 to TRBJ2-7; D possibly corresponds to TRBD1 (6 bases). V gave up 9 bases and J gave up 2 bases, with 11 bases separating them. The germline V gene has CDR1 MNHEY and CDR2 SMNVEV (reference sequence). The CDR3 has 12 residues.

The chain has TRBV3-1 (or the pseudogene TRBV3-2) and TRBJ2-4, with TRBD1 identical over 8 bases. CDR1 is LGHDT and CDR2 is YNNKEL in the germline V gene (reference sequence). The CDR3 contains 16 residues. Unmatched junction bases numbered 6, after V lost 5 bases and J lost 0 bases. CDR3 protein: CASSKPGQGAKNIQYF. The CDR3 DNA is TGTGCCAGCAGCAAGCCTGGACAGGGAGCCAAAAACATTCAGTACTTC.

This clone was seen a single time. The chain combines TRBV10-3 with TRBJ2-7; 8 bases agree with TRBD2. The trim removed 8 bases at V and 0 bases at J, leaving 9 bases unmatched. The CDR3 consists of 15 residues. Germline CDR1 ENHRY, CDR2 SYGVKD. The CDR3 DNA reads as TGTGCCATCCAAATGGGCGGGGGGAGCTCCTACGAGCAGTACTTC. Amino acid sequence: CAIQMGGGSSYEQYF.

The J gene is TRBJ2-7, the V gene TRBV12-3 or TRBV12-4; D is possibly TRBD2 (6 bases). This CDR3 region has 13 residues. V was cut by 6 bases and J by 6 bases, with 15 bases left in between. This chain's CDR3 is CASRGIYSGEQYF. The CDR3 nucleotides read TGTGCCAGCAGAGGAATCTATAGCGGCGAGCAGTACTTC.

This sequence joins TRBV7-9 and TRBJ2-7, with 12 bases lining up with TRBD2. The CDR3 has 19 residues. Germline V gene sequence: CDR1 SEHNR, CDR2 FQNEAQ (reference sequence). V shed 2 bases and J 6 bases; nucleotides not matched to a gene: 17. The CDR3 sequence is CASSLFRTENGLAGFEQYF. As DNA, the CDR3 is TGTGCCAGCAGCTTATTCCGGACAGAGAATGGACTAGCGGGATTCGAGCAGTACTTC.

V and J are TRBV28 and TRBJ2-7; possibly TRBD1 for D (7 bases). V shed 2 bases and J shed 3 bases, with 8 bases lying between them. Germline CDR1 is MDHEN and CDR2 is SYDVKM. This CDR3 is built from 13 residues. The CDR3 loop reads CASSLQGGYEQYF. CDR3 nucleotides: TGTGCCAGCAGTTTACAGGGGGGCTACGAGCAGTACTTC.

V is TRBV28 and J is TRBJ1-1; unclear D gene. Germline V CDR1 and CDR2: MDHEN, SYDVKM. Trimming pared 7 bases from V and 5 bases from J, leaving 17 bases between. CDR3 length: 14 amino acids. The CDR3 nucleotides read TGTGCCAGCATTGGGAGGGTAGGTCGTACTGAAGCTTTCTTT. This encodes CASIGRVGRTEAFF.

The CDR3 region has the DNA TGTGCCAGCAGCCAAGACAGGAGAAGCTCCTACGAGCAGTACTTC. The encoded protein is CASSQDRRSSYEQYF. The V call is TRBV7-8, the J call TRBJ2-7; possibly TRBD1 for D (6 bases). V was shortened by 5 bases and J by 0 bases, with 14 bases between the two germline ends. CDR3 length: 15 amino acids. Looked up from germline, CDR1 is SGHVS and CDR2 is FQNEAQ.

As DNA, the CDR3 is TGCGCCAGCAGCTTGGCCCAGCTAGCGGGAGTGCAGCAGTACTTC. It codes for CASSLAQLAGVQQYF. V and J are TRBV5-1 and TRBJ2-7; TRBD2 matches at 10 bases. J was trimmed by 8 bases and V by 0 bases; bases with no gene match: 8. CDR3 length: 15 amino acids. Germline V gene data show CDR1 as SGHRS and CDR2 as YFSETQ.

This chain uses TRBV27 with TRBJ2-7; D is perhaps TRBD1 (6 bases). V dropped 2 bases and J dropped 4 bases, with 9 bases sitting between them. The CDR3 is 13 amino acids. Germline CDR1 MNHEY, CDR2 SMNVEV (reference sequence). This CDR3 is CASSLAQGYEQYF. The CDR3 nucleotides read TGTGCCAGCAGTTTAGCTCAGGGGTACGAGCAGTACTTC.

This clone has more than one count but fewer than ten. This chain links TRBV6-6 with TRBJ2-1; the D is unclear. V was trimmed by 3 bases and J by 6 bases, leaving 9 bases between them. Germline values: CDR1 MNHNY, CDR2 SVGAGI (reference sequence). This CDR3 spans 13 amino acids. CDR3 in DNA: TGTGCCAGCAGTTATCCGGAGACCAATGAGCAGTTCTTC. Amino acid sequence: CASSYPETNEQFF.

The chain links TRBV7-3 to TRBJ2-1, with D perhaps matching TRBD2 (6 bases). Trimming removed 5 bases at V and 0 bases at J, with 17 bases between. The length of the CDR3 is 17 residues. CDR1 is SGHTA, CDR2 FQGTGA, per germline. The CDR3 DNA reads TGTGCCAGCAGCGTTAACCGGGAGAGAAGCTCCTACAATGAGCAGTTCTTC. It encodes CASSVNRERSSYNEQFF.

This clone has just a few counts. The V call is TRBV2, the J call TRBJ1-4; D call uncertain. The V end lost 9 bases, the J end lost 5 bases, and 13 bases lay between the germline ends. CDR1 and CDR2 from the germline V gene are SNHLY and FYNNEI. The length of the CDR3 is 13 residues. The CDR3 spells CARRNMANEKLFF. DNA of the CDR3: TGTGCCAGGAGGAACATGGCAAATGAAAAACTGTTTTTT. Based on the CDR3 plus reference TRBV2 and TRBJ1-4, the full variable domain is EPEVTQTPSHQVTQMGQEVILRCVPISNHLYFYWYRQILGQKVEFLVSFYNNEISEKSEIFDDQFSVERPDGSNFTLKIRSTKLEDSAMYFCARRNMANEKLFFGSGTQLSVL.

The rearrangement links TRBV6-2 or TRBV6-3 to TRBJ2-2; weak D call: TRBD2 (5 bases). Germline CDR1 is MNHEY and CDR2 is SVGEGT. This CDR3 contains 13 residues. V shed 4 bases and J shed 7 bases, with 10 bases lying between them. In DNA, the CDR3 is TGTGCCAGCAGTTTTGACGGGGACGGGGAGCTGTTTTTT. Its protein is CASSFDGDGELFF.

The chain has TRBV11-2 and TRBJ2-7; 7 bases match TRBD1. With 1 base clipped from V and 5 bases from J, the junction kept 8 bases outside the gene matches. CDR3 size: 15 residues. The germline V gene encodes CDR1 SGHAT and CDR2 FQNNGV. This chain's CDR3 is CASSLGRQGPNEQYF. CDR3 bases: TGTGCCAGCAGCTTAGGGAGACAGGGTCCCAACGAGCAGTACTTC.